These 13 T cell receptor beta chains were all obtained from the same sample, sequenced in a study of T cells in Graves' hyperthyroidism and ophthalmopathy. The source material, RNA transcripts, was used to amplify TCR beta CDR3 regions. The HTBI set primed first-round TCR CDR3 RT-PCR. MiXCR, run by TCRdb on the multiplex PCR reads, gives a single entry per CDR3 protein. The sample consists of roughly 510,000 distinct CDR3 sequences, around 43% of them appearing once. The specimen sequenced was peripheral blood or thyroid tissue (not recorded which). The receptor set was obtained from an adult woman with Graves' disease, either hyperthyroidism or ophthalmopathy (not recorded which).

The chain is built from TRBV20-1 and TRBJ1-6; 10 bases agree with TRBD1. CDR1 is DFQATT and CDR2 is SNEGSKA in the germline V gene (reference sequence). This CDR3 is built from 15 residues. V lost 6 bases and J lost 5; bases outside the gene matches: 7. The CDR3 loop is CSANIGQGDNSPLHF. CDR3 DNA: TGCAGTGCAAATATCGGACAGGGGGATAATTCACCCCTCCACTTT.

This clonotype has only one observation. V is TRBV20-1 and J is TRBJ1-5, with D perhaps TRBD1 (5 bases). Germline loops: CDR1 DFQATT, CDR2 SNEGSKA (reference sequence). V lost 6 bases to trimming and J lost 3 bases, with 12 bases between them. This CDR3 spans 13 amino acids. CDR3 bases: TGCAGTGCCCCGACAGTCCTCAATCAGCCCCAGCATTTT. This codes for CSAPTVLNQPQHF.

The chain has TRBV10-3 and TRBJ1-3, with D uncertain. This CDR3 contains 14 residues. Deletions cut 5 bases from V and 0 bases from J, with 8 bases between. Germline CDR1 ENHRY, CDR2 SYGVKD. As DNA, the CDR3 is TGTGCCATCAGTCTCGGGTACTCTGGAAACACCATATATTTT. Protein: CAISLGYSGNTIYF.

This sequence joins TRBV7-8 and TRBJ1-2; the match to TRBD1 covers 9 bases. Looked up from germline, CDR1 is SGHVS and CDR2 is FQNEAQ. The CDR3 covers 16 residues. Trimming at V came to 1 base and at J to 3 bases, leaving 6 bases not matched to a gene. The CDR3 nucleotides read TGTGCCAGCAGCTTAGTTCGGACAGGGGCCCACTATGGCTACACCTTC. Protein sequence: CASSLVRTGAHYGYTF.

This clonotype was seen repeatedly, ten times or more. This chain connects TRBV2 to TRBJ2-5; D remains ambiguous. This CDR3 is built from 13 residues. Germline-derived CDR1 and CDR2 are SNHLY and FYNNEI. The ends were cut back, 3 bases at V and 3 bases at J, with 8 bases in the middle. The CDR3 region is CASSDVGKETQYF. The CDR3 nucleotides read TGTGCCAGCAGTGATGTCGGTAAAGAGACCCAGTACTTC.

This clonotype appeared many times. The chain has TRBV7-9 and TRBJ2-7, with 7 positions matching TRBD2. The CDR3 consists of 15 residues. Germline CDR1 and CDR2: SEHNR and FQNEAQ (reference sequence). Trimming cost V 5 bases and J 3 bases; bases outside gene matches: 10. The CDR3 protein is CASSPKAGKLYEQYF. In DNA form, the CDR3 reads TGTGCCAGCAGCCCCAAAGCGGGAAAGCTCTACGAGCAGTACTTC. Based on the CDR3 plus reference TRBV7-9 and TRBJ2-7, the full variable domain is DTGVSQNPRHKITKRGQNVTFRCDPISEHNRLYWYRQTLGQGPEFLTYFQNEAQLEKSRLLSDRFSAERPKGSFSTLEIQRTEQGDSAMYLCASSPKAGKLYEQYFGPGTRLTVT.

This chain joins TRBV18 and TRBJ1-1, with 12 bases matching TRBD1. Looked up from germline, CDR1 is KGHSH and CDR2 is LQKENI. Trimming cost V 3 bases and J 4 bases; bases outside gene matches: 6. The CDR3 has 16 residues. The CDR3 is CASSPGTGGLVTEAFF. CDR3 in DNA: TGTGCCAGCTCACCCGGGACAGGGGGCTTGGTCACTGAAGCTTTCTTT.

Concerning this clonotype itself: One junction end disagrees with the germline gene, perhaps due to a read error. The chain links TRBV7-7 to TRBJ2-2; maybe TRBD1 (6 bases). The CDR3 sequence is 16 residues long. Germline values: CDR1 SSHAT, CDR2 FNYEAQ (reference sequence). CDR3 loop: CASSLGFGRGTGELFF. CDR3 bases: TGTGCTAGCAGCTTAGGATTCGGCAGGGGTACCGGGGAGCTGTTTTTT.

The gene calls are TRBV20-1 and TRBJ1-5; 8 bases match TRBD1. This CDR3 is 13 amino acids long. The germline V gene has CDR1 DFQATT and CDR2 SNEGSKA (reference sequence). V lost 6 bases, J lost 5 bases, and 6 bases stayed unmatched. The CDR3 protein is CSAPEGQDQPQHF. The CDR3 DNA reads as TGCAGTGCCCCCGAGGGACAGGATCAGCCCCAGCATTTT.

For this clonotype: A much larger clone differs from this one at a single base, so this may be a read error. CDR3 sequence (DNA): TGTGCCAGCAGCGCGCCATATGAGTCCCAAGAGACCCAGTACTTC. Amino acid sequence: CASSAPYESQETQYF. This chain uses TRBV7-2 with TRBJ2-5, with D unclear. Trimming left V 5 bases short and J 1 base short, with 14 bases between. CDR1 is SGHTA and CDR2 is FQGNSA in the germline V gene. The CDR3 covers 15 residues. Supplemented by reference TRBV7-2 and TRBJ2-5, the full variable domain reads GAGVSQSPSNKVTEKGKDVELRCDPISGHTALYWYRQSLGQGLEFLIYFQGNSAPDKSGLPSDRFSAERTGGSVSTLTIQRTQQEDSAVYLCASSAPYESQETQYFGPGTRLLVL.

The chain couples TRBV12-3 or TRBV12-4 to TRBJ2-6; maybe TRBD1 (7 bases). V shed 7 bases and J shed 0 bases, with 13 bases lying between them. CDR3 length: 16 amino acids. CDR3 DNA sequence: TGTGCCAGCATGCGGGGACAGAGCTCTGGGGCCAACGTCCTGACTTTC. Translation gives CASMRGQSSGANVLTF.

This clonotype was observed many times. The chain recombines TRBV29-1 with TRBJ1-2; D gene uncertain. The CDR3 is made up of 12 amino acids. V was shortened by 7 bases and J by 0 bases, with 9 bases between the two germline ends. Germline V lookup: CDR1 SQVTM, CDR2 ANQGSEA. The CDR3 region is CSEGTSNYGYTF. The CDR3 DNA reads TGCAGCGAGGGCACTTCTAACTATGGCTACACCTTC.

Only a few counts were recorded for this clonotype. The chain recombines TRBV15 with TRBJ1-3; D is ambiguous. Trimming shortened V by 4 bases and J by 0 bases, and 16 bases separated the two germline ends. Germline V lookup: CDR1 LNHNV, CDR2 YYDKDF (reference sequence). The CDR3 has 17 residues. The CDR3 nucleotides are TGTGCCACCAGCATCGTAAGGGTCGGGTGCTCTGGAAACACCATATATTTT. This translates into CATSIVRVGCSGNTIYF.